The 16 T cell receptor beta chains in this list originate from one sample, sequenced in a study of technical replicates of blood from a few donors. Method: immunoSEQ multiplex PCR; TCRdb's copy keeps in-frame clones and lacks some. Of 98,000 or so clones in the sample, approximately 95% were seen once. The material sequenced was T cells isolated from PBMCs. These receptors all come from a human donor in good health.

This chain uses TRBV6-5 with TRBJ2-1; 9 nucleotides match TRBD1. Germline assignment: CDR1 MNHEY and CDR2 SVGAGI. The CDR3 runs to 16 residues. The V and J ends lost 0 bases and 7 bases, in that order; junction bases with no gene match: 7. CDR3: CASSYSGTGYLNEQFF. CDR3 nucleotide sequence: TGTGCCAGCAGTTACTCCGGGACAGGGTACTTAAATGAGCAGTTCTTC.

This sequence joins TRBV6-1 and TRBJ1-1, with D unclear. This CDR3 region has 13 residues. CDR1 MNHNS and CDR2 SASEGT come from the germline V gene. The V gene lost 4 bases and the J gene lost 4 bases, with 10 bases spanning the gap. The CDR3 protein is CASSAGEVTEAFF. CDR3 nucleotides: TGTGCCAGCAGTGCCGGGGAGGTCACTGAAGCTTTCTTT.

V and J are TRBV11-2 and TRBJ2-7; tentative D call: TRBD2 (6 bases). The CDR3 extends over 15 amino acids. The V gene lost 6 bases and the J gene lost 2 bases, with 17 bases spanning the gap. Germline V CDR1 and CDR2: SGHAT, FQNNGV. The CDR3 loop is CASRHIGGIAYEQYF. DNA of the CDR3: TGTGCCAGCAGACATATTGGGGGGATCGCCTACGAGCAGTACTTC.

This chain links TRBV15 with TRBJ1-1; no clear D. This CDR3 contains 11 residues. V shed 3 bases and J shed 11 bases, with 10 bases lying between them. Germline V lookup: CDR1 LNHNV, CDR2 YYDKDF (reference sequence). As DNA, the CDR3 is TGTGCCACCAGCAGTGGGCCTTTGGCTTTCTTT. This codes for CATSSGPLAFF.

The table lists this clone with a few counts. J is TRBJ1-4 and V is TRBV6-6; TRBD1 agrees at 7 bases. This CDR3 is 14 amino acids long. Germline CDR1 reads MNHNY; CDR2 reads SVGAGI (reference sequence). V lost 4 bases to trimming and J lost 6 bases; unmatched junction nucleotides: 5. CDR3 protein: CASSFGTDHEKLFF. In DNA form, the CDR3 reads TGTGCCAGCAGTTTCGGGACAGATCATGAAAAACTGTTTTTT.

V and J are TRBV7-8 and TRBJ2-5; 10 bases match TRBD1. The germline V gene encodes CDR1 SGHVS and CDR2 FQNEAQ. V was pared by 5 bases and J by 5 bases, with 8 bases of the junction left unmatched. The CDR3 totals 15 residues. Written as DNA, the CDR3 is TGTGCCAGCAGCAGTTGGACAGGGGGAGTCGAGACCCAGTACTTC. The encoded protein is CASSSWTGGVETQYF.

The V call is TRBV7-9, the J call TRBJ2-2; no clear D gene. V was shortened by 5 bases and J by 6 bases, with 22 bases between the two germline ends. The CDR3 loop spans 17 amino acids. The germline V gene encodes CDR1 SEHNR and CDR2 FQNEAQ (reference sequence). CDR3 in amino acids: CASSIRYSLAAAGELFF. CDR3 in DNA: TGTGCCAGCAGCATCCGATACAGCCTCGCCGCCGCCGGGGAGCTGTTTTTT.

This rearrangement joins TRBV28 to TRBJ2-7; 12 bases align to TRBD2. V was pared by 6 bases and J by 3 bases, with 6 bases of the junction left unmatched. The CDR3 covers 15 residues. The germline gives CDR1 MDHEN, CDR2 SYDVKM. This CDR3 is CASSLTSGSIYEQYF. In DNA form, the CDR3 reads TGTGCCAGCAGCCTGACTAGCGGGAGTATCTACGAGCAGTACTTC.

This sequence joins TRBV4-1 and TRBJ1-1; 7 nucleotides agree with TRBD1. Germline V gene sequence: CDR1 MGHRA, CDR2 YSYEKL. V shed 6 bases and J 4 bases; nucleotides not matched to a gene: 11. CDR3 length equals 15 residues. CDR3 sequence reads: CASSPTAQGLTEAFF. The DNA of the CDR3 is TGCGCCAGCAGTCCCACCGCACAGGGGCTCACTGAAGCTTTCTTT.

The V and J genes are TRBV10-3 and TRBJ1-1, with 8 nucleotides matching TRBD1. The CDR3 has 14 amino acids. Germline CDR1 is ENHRY and CDR2 is SYGVKD. The trim removed 6 bases at V and 4 bases at J, leaving 7 bases unmatched. The chain's CDR3 is CAIRFDRGITEAFF. The CDR3 DNA follows: TGTGCCATCAGGTTTGACAGGGGAATCACTGAAGCTTTCTTT.

CDR3 loop: CASSSPVVGTRGSTGELFF. Written as DNA, the CDR3 is TGTGCCAGCAGCTCCCCGGTCGTGGGGACTAGGGGTTCCACCGGGGAGCTGTTTTTT. The chain links TRBV7-9 to TRBJ2-2, with 8 bases aligning to TRBD2. This CDR3 has 19 amino acids. The V and J ends lost 4 bases and 4 bases, in that order; junction bases with no gene match: 17. Germline lookup yields CDR1 SEHNR and CDR2 FQNEAQ (reference sequence).

The rearrangement joins TRBV2 to TRBJ2-1; tentative D call: TRBD2 (6 bases). V lost 2 bases to trimming and J lost 3 bases, with 11 bases between them. The CDR3 length is 15 residues. CDR1 SNHLY and CDR2 FYNNEI come from the germline V gene. DNA for the CDR3: TGTGCCAGCAGTGAATTTGTCGGGAGCTACAATGAGCAGTTCTTC. Translated, it gives CASSEFVGSYNEQFF.

The chain is built from TRBV30 and TRBJ2-3, with 9 nucleotides matching TRBD2. CDR1 and CDR2 from the germline V gene are GTSNPN and SVGIG (reference sequence). This CDR3 is built from 15 residues. V lost 0 bases, J lost 4 bases, and 5 bases stayed unmatched. The DNA of the CDR3 is TGTGCCTGGAGTGTGAGCGGGGGGCCTGCAGATACGCAGTATTTT. Residues: CAWSVSGGPADTQYF. Full variable domain (remainder filled in from reference TRBV30 and TRBJ2-3): SQTIHQWPATLVQPVGSPLSLECTVEGTSNPNLYWYRQAAGRGLQLLFYSVGIGQISSEVPQNLSASRPQDRQFILSSKKLLLSDSGFYLCAWSVSGGPADTQYFGPGTRLTVL.

The chain combines TRBV12-5 with TRBJ2-1, with D perhaps TRBD1 (6 bases). This CDR3 is built from 14 residues. Trimming pared 1 base from V and 6 bases from J, leaving 10 bases between. The germline CDR1 and CDR2 sequences are LGHNT and FRNRAP. DNA for the CDR3: TGTGCTAGTGGTTTGGACAGGGCCTTCAATGAGCAGTTCTTC. This encodes CASGLDRAFNEQFF.

The chain employs TRBV5-4 and TRBJ2-7; 9 nucleotides align to TRBD1. The V gene end was trimmed by 4 bases and the J gene end by 2 bases; junction bases not matched to a gene: 4. CDR3 length: 14 residues. CDR1 is SGHNT and CDR2 is YYREEE in the germline V gene (reference sequence). This CDR3 is CASSTGTGTYEQYF. The DNA of the CDR3 is TGTGCCAGCAGCACGGGGACAGGGACCTACGAGCAGTACTTC. Full variable domain (outside the CDR3, taken from reference TRBV5-4 and TRBJ2-7): ETGVTQSPTHLIKTRGQQVTLRCSSQSGHNTVSWYQQALGQGPQFIFQYYREEENGRGNFPPRFSGLQFPNYSSELNVNALELDDSALYLCASSTGTGTYEQYFGPGTRLTVT.

The chain joins TRBV6-6 to TRBJ2-2, with TRBD1 matching 8 bases. The V gene's germline CDR1 is MNHNY and CDR2 SVGAGI (reference sequence). V shed 5 bases and J 2 bases; nucleotides not matched to a gene: 7. The CDR3 has 16 residues. DNA of the CDR3: TGTGCCAGCAGTAACGAAGGACAGGGCAACACCGGGGAGCTGTTTTTT. It specifies CASSNEGQGNTGELFF.